The clone carrying this TCR beta chain has ten or more counts. Its antigen remains unidentified. This sample is part of a study of prognosis after radiotherapy for stage I lung cancer. The wider study: Progression was not significant in fewer than 16 patients, whereas four developed distant metastases (median around 7 months) after radiotherapy. Study results and caveats: Divergent TRBV and TRBJ gene usage has reportedly been observed between patients with and without metastases.

Two-round multiplex PCR, the amplification method, yielded TCR beta CDR3 from genomic DNA. First-round PCR, the initial amplification, used primers specific to each TRBV and TRBJ gene. TCRdb redid the calling of the multiplex PCR reads with MiXCR, one entry per CDR3 protein. The sample consists of 20,000 to 30,000 distinct CDR3 sequences, 40% of them appearing once. Trimming took 8 bases from V and 3 from J; bases not matched to a gene: 6. Germline V gene sequence: CDR1 SNHLY, CDR2 FYNNEI. The CDR3 runs 15 residues. Blood, 5.5 to 7.5 milliliters, was collected at each of two time points. The sequenced sample was PBMCs, obtained before or after stereotactic body radiation therapy (not recorded which). The chain couples TRBV2 to TRBJ2-6; 8 bases are a match to TRBD2. The sequence came from a donor aged 50 or older with non-small cell lung cancer. DNA for the CDR3: TGTGCCAGCCGTAGTGCGGGGGGTGGGGCCAACGTCCTGACTTTC. The encoded protein is CASRSAGGGANVLTF.